A selection of T cell receptor beta chains follows, all from one sample in a study of cytomegalovirus exposure and HLA in healthy donors. Profiling relied on immunoSEQ multiplex PCR, and the TCRdb table lists in-frame clones only, not all of them. The sample lists about 160,000 clones, 65% to 80% occurring once. The sequencing sample was made of PBMCs. The receptor set was obtained from a man aged 35-49 years in good health and CMV-seronegative. The CDR3 runs from the conserved cysteine through the conserved F or W. The D gene is left open where the match is weak. Where a row states a size, it is once, few, many or the class of an expanded clone; other rows omit it.

size	J	D	V	DNA	CDR3
NA	TRBJ2-7	TRBD2	TRBV11-2	TGTGCCAGCAGCTTAGAAGCGGGGAACGAGCAGTACTTC	CASSLEAGNEQYF
NA	TRBJ2-1	NA	TRBV18	TGTGCCAGCTCACGCCCCGGGGGTGAGCAGTTCTTC	CASSRPGGEQFF
NA	TRBJ2-7	TRBD2	TRBV6-5	TGTGCCAGTTCTAGCGGGACGCTTTACGAGCAGTACTTC	CASSSGTLYEQYF
NA	TRBJ1-4	NA	TRBV19	TGTGCCACCCTGCAGGTTGGCGAAAAACTGTTTTTT	CATLQVGEKLFF
NA	TRBJ2-5	TRBD2	TRBV7-3	TGTGCCAGCAACCCTAGCGGGGGTCAAGAGACCCAGTACTTC	CASNPSGGQETQYF
NA	TRBJ2-7	NA	TRBV5-4	TGTGCCAGCAGCTCCCGGGTGGTCTCCTACGAGCAGTACTTC	CASSSRVVSYEQYF
NA	TRBJ2-7	TRBD1	TRBV11-2	TGTGCCAGCAGCCAGATACAGGGGGCGACGTACGAGCAGTACTTC	CASSQIQGATYEQYF
NA	TRBJ1-6	TRBD1	TRBV4-3	TGCGCCAGCAGCCGGACAGGGGTAGGTTCACCCCTCCACTTT	CASSRTGVGSPLHF
NA	TRBJ1-1	NA	TRBV30	TGTGCCTGGAATGTTGGGACACTGAACACTGAAGCTTTCTTT	CAWNVGTLNTEAFF
NA	TRBJ1-2	NA	TRBV6-5	TGTGCCAGCAGTTACGCCAACCAGGTGGGCTACACCTTC	CASSYANQVGYTF
once	TRBJ2-7	NA	TRBV6-5	TGTGCCAGCAGTTACTCCCGGGACTCAATCTTCTACGAGCAGTACTTC	CASSYSRDSIFYEQYF
NA	TRBJ2-5	TRBD1	TRBV7-9	TGTGCCAGCAGCTTACCCACAGGGGTCCAAGAGACCCAGTACTTC	CASSLPTGVQETQYF
NA	TRBJ1-6	TRBD1	TRBV5-1	TGCGCCAGCAGCTCGCCGGACAGGGGGCTATATTCACCCCTCCACTTT	CASSSPDRGLYSPLHF
NA	TRBJ1-4	NA	TRBV6-5	TGTGCCAGCAGTTACTCGGACCTGTCAGGGGAAAAACTGTTTTTT	CASSYSDLSGEKLFF
NA	TRBJ2-1	NA	TRBV11-3	TGTGCCAGCAGCCTCGACAGCCGTGAGCAGTTCTTC	CASSLDSREQFF
NA	TRBJ1-2	NA	TRBV6-6	TGTGCCAGCAGTTCGACAGGCAACTATGGCTACCCCTTC	CASSSTGNYGYPF
NA	TRBJ2-7	NA	TRBV10-3	TGTGCCATCAGTGAGTCGATCGTAGGTGACACCTCCTACGAGCAGTACTTC	CAISESIVGDTSYEQYF
NA	TRBJ2-5	NA	TRBV9	TGTGCCAGCAGCACCTCCGGGACACAACAAGAGACCCAGTACTTC	CASSTSGTQQETQYF
NA	TRBJ2-7	TRBD1	TRBV18	TGTGCCAGCTCATTCACAGGGGGCGAGCAGTACTTC	CASSFTGGEQYF
NA	TRBJ2-7	TRBD1	TRBV2	TGTGCCAGCAGTGGCCGGGACAGGGGTTTTTACGAGCAGTACTTC	CASSGRDRGFYEQYF
NA	TRBJ2-7	TRBD1	TRBV5-6	TGTGCCAGCAGCTGGACAGGGGCCTACGAGCAGTACTTC	CASSWTGAYEQYF
NA	TRBJ2-2	TRBD2	TRBV2	TGTGCCAGCAGTGAAGCTGCTAGCGGGGTAAAAAGCGGGGAGCTGTTTTTT	CASSEAASGVKSGELFF
NA	TRBJ1-6	NA	TRBV19	TGTGCCAGTAAGGACAGCCCGAGCTCCTATAATTCACCCCTCCACTTT	CASKDSPSSYNSPLHF
NA	TRBJ2-1	TRBD2	TRBV27	TGTGCCAGCATCAAATCAGCGGGGAGCTCCTACAATGAGCAGTTCTTC	CASIKSAGSSYNEQFF
NA	TRBJ1-1	NA	TRBV6-5	TGTGCCAGCAGTTACGGGGGGTCGGGCACTGAAGCTTTCTTT	CASSYGGSGTEAFF
NA	TRBJ2-7	NA	TRBV6-5	TGTGCCAGCAGTTACAGAGAGTCCAACTACGAGCAGTACTTC	CASSYRESNYEQYF
once	TRBJ1-1	TRBD1	TRBV28	TGTGCCAGCAGTCTACGGCGACAGGGGAGGGACACTGAAGCTTTCTTT	CASSLRRQGRDTEAFF
NA	TRBJ1-2	TRBD1	TRBV10-3	TGTGCCATCAGTGCCCCCGGGACAGGCCCAGATTTTATCACCTTC	CAISAPGTGPDFITF
NA	TRBJ2-7	NA	TRBV5-1	TGCGCCAGCAGCTTGATGGGGGACAACCGGTACGAGCAGTACTTC	CASSLMGDNRYEQYF
NA	TRBJ2-3	NA	TRBV11-2	TGTGCCAGCAGCTTAGACCCTGCTAGCTGGACAGATACGCAGTATTTT	CASSLDPASWTDTQYF
NA	TRBJ1-1	TRBD1	TRBV19	TGTGCCAGTAGACACCGGACAGGGCAAGGTGAAGCTTTCTTT	CASRHRTGQGEAFF
NA	TRBJ2-3	TRBD2	TRBV7-6	TGTGCCAGCAGCTTGGAGCGGGGGGGCCGCACAGATACGCAGTATTTT	CASSLERGGRTDTQYF
NA	TRBJ2-5	NA	TRBV25-1	TGTGCCAGCAGTGTAGGGGGTCAAGAGACCCAGTACTTC	CASSVGGQETQYF
NA	TRBJ1-3	NA	TRBV18	TGTGCCAGCTCACCTTCTGGGAGCTCTGGAAACACCATATATTTT	CASSPSGSSGNTIYF
NA	TRBJ2-7	NA	TRBV15	TGTGCCACCAGCAGAGATAGGGGCGAGCAGTACTTC	CATSRDRGEQYF
once	TRBJ2-2	TRBD1	TRBV10-3	TGTGCCATCAAAGACAGGGGGCCCCCCACCGGGGAGCTGTTTTTT	CAIKDRGPPTGELFF